The 19 T cell receptor beta chains listed next were all sequenced from one sample in a study of cytomegalovirus exposure and HLA in healthy donors. PCR used 60 Vbeta primers and 13 Jbeta primers. Profiling relied on immunoSEQ multiplex PCR, and the TCRdb table lists in-frame clones only, not all of them. The sample holds over 90,000 clones, around two thirds seen once. Sequenced: PBMCs. Every receptor here comes from a woman between 45 and 65 years old in good health and CMV-seronegative.

This chain joins TRBV5-4 and TRBJ2-7, with TRBD1 matching over 8 bases. CDR3 length equals 13 residues. In germline, CDR1 is SGHNT, CDR2 YYREEE (reference sequence). Trimming took 4 bases from V and 5 from J; bases not matched to a gene: 5. CDR3 residues: CASSLDRGNEQYF. The CDR3 DNA follows: TGTGCCAGCAGCCTCGACAGGGGCAACGAGCAGTACTTC. Drawing the rest from reference TRBV5-4 and TRBJ2-7, the complete variable domain is ETGVTQSPTHLIKTRGQQVTLRCSSQSGHNTVSWYQQALGQGPQFIFQYYREEENGRGNFPPRFSGLQFPNYSSELNVNALELDDSALYLCASSLDRGNEQYFGPGTRLTVT.

The chain links TRBV29-1 to TRBJ2-7; a weak D match, TRBD2 (6 bases). CDR3 length equals 13 residues. The germline V gene encodes CDR1 SQVTM and CDR2 ANQGSEA. Deletions cut 1 base from V and 3 bases from J, with 10 bases between. Here the CDR3 DNA reads TGCAGCGTTGAAGTTGCGCGGGACTACGAGCAGTACTTC. Translated, it gives CSVEVARDYEQYF.

The V gene is TRBV19, the J gene TRBJ2-5; 8 nucleotides agree with TRBD2. The V gene end was trimmed by 1 base and the J gene end by 2 bases; junction bases not matched to a gene: 9. The CDR3 extends over 17 amino acids. Germline CDR1 LNHDA, CDR2 SQIVND (reference sequence). The DNA of the CDR3 is TGTGCCAGTAGTATAGCGGGGGGGCCTGGTAGACAAGAGACCCAGTACTTC. This sequence encodes CASSIAGGPGRQETQYF.

This clone was counted a few times. The chain has TRBV5-1 and TRBJ2-7; the match to TRBD2 covers 12 bases. This CDR3 is built from 14 residues. The V and J ends lost 3 bases and 9 bases, in that order; junction bases with no gene match: 7. The V gene's germline CDR1 is SGHRS and CDR2 YFSETQ. The DNA of the CDR3 is TGCGCCAGCAGCTGGACTAGCGGGGAGATGGTGCAGTACTTC. Amino acid sequence: CASSWTSGEMVQYF. The entire variable domain, with the rest obtained from reference TRBV5-1 and TRBJ2-7, is as follows: KAGVTQTPRYLIKTRGQQVTLSCSPISGHRSVSWYQQTPGQGLQFLFEYFSETQRNKGNFPGRFSGRQFSNSRSEMNVSTLELGDSALYLCASSWTSGEMVQYFGPGTRLTVT.

The V gene is TRBV6-1, the J gene TRBJ2-1; 10 bases line up with TRBD2. Germline V lookup: CDR1 MNHNS, CDR2 SASEGT. After removal of 8 bases from V and 2 bases from J, the junction contained 6 bases not matched to a gene. The CDR3 is 15 amino acids. CDR3 nucleotide sequence: TGTGCCAGCGAAATGAGCGGGGGGGCCTACAATGAGCAGTTCTTC. Protein sequence: CASEMSGGAYNEQFF.

V is TRBV7-8 and J is TRBJ1-1; TRBD1 matches 11 bases. The CDR3 consists of 18 residues. With V trimmed by 0 bases and J by 0 bases, 6 bases remained unmatched. CDR1 is SGHVS and CDR2 is FQNEAQ in the germline V gene. CDR3 sequence reads: CASSLAPGTGGLNTEAFF. CDR3 nucleotide sequence: TGTGCCAGCAGCTTAGCTCCCGGGACAGGGGGATTGAACACTGAAGCTTTCTTT. Using reference TRBV7-8 and TRBJ1-1 for the parts outside the CDR3, the full variable domain is GAGVSQSPRYKVAKRGQDVALRCDPISGHVSLFWYQQALGQGPEFLTYFQNEAQLDKSGLPSDRFFAERPEGSVSTLKIQRTQQEDSAVYLCASSLAPGTGGLNTEAFFGQGTRLTVV.

The chain has TRBV7-9 and TRBJ2-1; TRBD1 matches at 9 bases. CDR3 size: 14 residues. The germline V gene has CDR1 SEHNR and CDR2 FQNEAQ (reference sequence). V was pared by 4 bases and J by 6 bases, with 4 bases of the junction left unmatched. CDR3 sequence (DNA): TGTGCCAGCAGCTACGGGACAGGGAGCAATGAGCAGTTCTTC. Its protein is CASSYGTGSNEQFF.

The J gene is TRBJ1-1, the V gene TRBV10-2, with 7 positions matching TRBD1. Germline trimming cut 6 bases from V and 1 base from J; bases unmatched to any gene: 11. CDR1 WSHSY and CDR2 SAAADI come from the germline V gene. The CDR3 spans 16 residues. As DNA, the CDR3 is TGCGCCAGCAGGACTCAGGGGGGACATGGGAACACTGAAGCTTTCTTT. Translation: CASRTQGGHGNTEAFF.

The chain carries TRBV10-1 and TRBJ1-1, with a possible D match to TRBD1 (6 bases). V lost 2 bases, J lost 3 bases, and 7 bases lay in between. The CDR3 runs to 13 residues. Germline V gene data show CDR1 as WNHNN and CDR2 as SYGVQD (reference sequence). The CDR3 region is CASSERTDTEAFF. The DNA of the CDR3 is TGCGCCAGCAGTGAGCGGACAGACACTGAAGCTTTCTTT.

The rearrangement uses TRBV19 and TRBJ1-2, with D hard to call. The CDR3 consists of 16 residues. Trimming left V 4 bases short and J 5 bases short, with 20 bases between. Germline loops: CDR1 LNHDA, CDR2 SQIVND (reference sequence). The CDR3, as DNA: TGTGCCAGTAGTAGAATTGTGGCAGGAGCGGTATATGGCTACACCTTC. Its translation: CASSRIVAGAVYGYTF.

V usage is TRBV6-5 and J usage is TRBJ1-5; no definite D call. The length of the CDR3 is 14 residues. V was clipped by 6 bases and J by 2 bases, with 11 bases between them. Germline V gives CDR1 MNHEY, CDR2 SVGAGI. CDR3 DNA: TGTGCCAGCAGCCCCTCCCAGGGCAATCAGCCCCAGCATTTT. It codes for CASSPSQGNQPQHF.

The chain combines TRBV19 with TRBJ2-1, with TRBD1 matching 8 bases. CDR3 size: 13 residues. Germline lookup yields CDR1 LNHDA and CDR2 SQIVND (reference sequence). J lost 4 bases, V lost 7 bases, and 3 bases had no gene match. This CDR3 reads CASNQGAYNEQFF. The DNA of the CDR3 is TGTGCCAGTAACCAGGGGGCGTACAATGAGCAGTTCTTC. Based on the CDR3 plus reference TRBV19 and TRBJ2-1, the full variable domain is DGGITQSPKYLFRKEGQNVTLSCEQNLNHDAMYWYRQDPGQGLRLIYYSQIVNDFQKGDIAEGYSVSREKKESFPLTVTSAQKNPTAFYLCASNQGAYNEQFFGPGTRLTVL.

With respect to this clone: In this CDR3 the conserved last residue, phenylalanine or tryptophan, is missing, so a read error is likely. This chain links TRBV27 with TRBJ1-1; tentatively, D is TRBD1 (6 bases). The germline V and J ends were trimmed by 3 bases and 2 bases, with 13 bases remaining between them. The CDR3 runs to 15 residues. Germline CDR1 MNHEY, CDR2 SMNVEV (reference sequence). CDR3 sequence: CASSFRVGANTEAFL. The DNA of the CDR3 is TGTGCCAGCAGTTTTCGGGTGGGGGCTAACACTGAAGCTTTCCTT.

J is TRBJ2-5 and V is TRBV14; D gene unclear. The germline V gene has CDR1 SGHDN and CDR2 FVKESK. The CDR3 is 13 amino acids. V was shortened by 5 bases and J by 5 bases, with 12 bases between the two germline ends. In DNA, the CDR3 is TGTGCCAGCAGCGTCGCTTGGCAGGAGACCCAGTACTTC. Amino acids: CASSVAWQETQYF.

CDR3 region: CSVEDPGGGEQYF. The DNA of the CDR3 is TGCAGCGTTGAAGACCCAGGGGGTGGCGAGCAGTACTTC. This rearrangement joins TRBV29-1 to TRBJ2-5; TRBD1 aligns across 7 bases. The DNA end favors TRBJ2-7, so the J call may be wrong. CDR1 and CDR2 from the germline V gene are SQVTM and ANQGSEA. The CDR3 is made up of 13 amino acids.

This chain joins TRBV6-5 and TRBJ2-3; D might be TRBD1 (6 bases). There are 15 residues in the CDR3. The ends were cut back, 0 bases at V and 5 bases at J, with 12 bases in the middle. CDR1 and CDR2 (germline): MNHEY, SVGAGI. For the CDR3, the DNA is TGTGCCAGCAGTTACTCCAATAGACAGGTAGATACGCAGTATTTT. It encodes CASSYSNRQVDTQYF.

The V gene is TRBV6-6, the J gene TRBJ1-1; 12 nucleotides line up with TRBD1. Germline V gene lookup returns CDR1 MNHNY and CDR2 SVGAGI (reference sequence). The CDR3 covers 15 residues. With 5 bases clipped from V and 7 bases from J, the junction kept 8 bases outside the gene matches. Written as DNA, the CDR3 is TGTGCCAGCAGTGACCCGGGACAGGGGGCGAGTGAAGCTTTCTTT. Its protein product is CASSDPGQGASEAFF.

The chain employs TRBV5-1 and TRBJ2-1, with D tentatively TRBD2 (5 bases). Germline V gene lookup returns CDR1 SGHRS and CDR2 YFSETQ. This CDR3 has 16 residues. Trimming cost V 4 bases and J 1 base, with 15 bases left between them. DNA for the CDR3: TGCGCCAGCAGCCTGACGGACTCCTTTTCCTACAATGAGCAGTTCTTC. It specifies CASSLTDSFSYNEQFF.

The chain carries TRBV4-3 and TRBJ1-5, with TRBD1 as a possible D gene (5 bases). Trimming left V 8 bases short and J 8 bases short, with 22 bases between. Looked up from germline, CDR1 is LGHNA and CDR2 is YSLEER. The CDR3 sequence is 15 residues long. CDR3 region: CASPPSGTDHEPQHF. The CDR3 DNA follows: TGCGCCAGCCCCCCCTCAGGGACTGACCACGAGCCCCAGCATTTT.